These T cell receptor beta chains were read from a single sample in a study of T cells in Graves' hyperthyroidism and ophthalmopathy. One entry per CDR3 protein, called by TCRdb with MiXCR from the multiplex PCR reads. The profile shows about 570,000 distinct CDR3 sequences, around 42% of them singletons. Sequencing was performed on peripheral blood or thyroid tissue (not recorded which). The receptors originated from an adult woman with Graves' disease, either hyperthyroidism or ophthalmopathy (not recorded which). Both conserved end residues are part of each CDR3. A D gene is named only where the DNA matches it firmly. Only some rows state a clone size, as once, few, many or a class for expanded clones.

v_call,d_call,j_call,clone_size,cdr3_aa,cdr3_nt
TRBV20-1,TRBD1,TRBJ2-5,many,CSAKKGQGPETQYF,TGCAGTGCTAAAAAGGGACAGGGGCCAGAGACCCAGTACTTC
TRBV24-1,-,TRBJ2-5,few,CATSDRIETQYF,TGTGCCACCAGTGACCGGATAGAGACCCAGTACTTC
TRBV28,-,TRBJ2-2,-,CASSHPYTGELFF,TGTGCCAGCAGTCACCCGTACACCGGGGAGCTGTTTTTT
TRBV20-1,-,TRBJ2-5,many,CSARGRRSAETQYF,TGCAGTGCTAGAGGGCGTAGGAGTGCGGAGACCCAGTACTTC
TRBV11-2,-,TRBJ1-2,once,CASSSFGDKGDRGYTF,TGTGCCAGCAGCTCTTTCGGGGACAAGGGGGACCGTGGCTACACCTTC
TRBV7-3,TRBD1,TRBJ2-2,-,CASSLGTGPFGELFF,TGTGCCAGCAGCCTTGGGACAGGGCCCTTCGGGGAGCTGTTTTTT
TRBV7-6,TRBD1,TRBJ2-7,-,CASSALAPGQDYEQYF,TGTGCCAGCAGCGCCTTGGCACCGGGACAGGACTACGAGCAGTACTTC
TRBV12-3/TRBV12-4,TRBD1,TRBJ2-5,many,CASSPSWGTGGETQYF,TGTGCCAGCAGCCCCTCTTGGGGGACAGGGGGGGAGACCCAGTACTTC
TRBV3-1,TRBD1,TRBJ2-7,-,CASRARGPSYEQYF,TGTGCCAGCAGGGCCAGGGGGCCTTCCTACGAGCAGTACTTC
TRBV6-5,TRBD1,TRBJ1-3,many,CASRTRQGLGNTIYF,TGTGCCAGCAGGACCCGACAGGGATTAGGAAACACCATATATTTT
TRBV5-6,-,TRBJ1-5,-,CASSPLGGEVQHF,TGTGCCAGCAGTCCCCTCGGGGGTGAGGTCCAGCATTTT
TRBV7-9,TRBD1,TRBJ1-1,few,CASSTGGNTEAFF,TGTGCCAGCAGTACAGGGGGCAACACTGAAGCTTTCTTT
TRBV19,TRBD2,TRBJ2-7,-,CASRSAGVFSYEQYF,TGTGCCAGTAGATCCGCGGGAGTCTTTTCCTACGAGCAGTACTTC
TRBV24-1,-,TRBJ1-2,-,CATSDPGRGDGYTF,TGTGCCACCAGTGACCCGGGCAGGGGAGATGGCTACACCTTC